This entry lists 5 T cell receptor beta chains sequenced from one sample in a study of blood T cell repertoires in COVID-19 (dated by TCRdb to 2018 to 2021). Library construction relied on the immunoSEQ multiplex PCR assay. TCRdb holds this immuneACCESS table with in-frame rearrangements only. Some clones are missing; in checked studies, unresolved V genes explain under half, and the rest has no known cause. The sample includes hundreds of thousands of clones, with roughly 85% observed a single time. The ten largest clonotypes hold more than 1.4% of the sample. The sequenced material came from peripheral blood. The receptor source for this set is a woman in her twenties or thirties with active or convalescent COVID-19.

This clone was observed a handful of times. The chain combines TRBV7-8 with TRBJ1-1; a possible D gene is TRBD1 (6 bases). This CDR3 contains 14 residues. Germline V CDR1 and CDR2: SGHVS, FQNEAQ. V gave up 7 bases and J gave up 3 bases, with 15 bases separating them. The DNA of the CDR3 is TGTGCCAGCACCCCAGGGGTTTGGGACACTGAAGCTTTCTTT. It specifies CASTPGVWDTEAFF.

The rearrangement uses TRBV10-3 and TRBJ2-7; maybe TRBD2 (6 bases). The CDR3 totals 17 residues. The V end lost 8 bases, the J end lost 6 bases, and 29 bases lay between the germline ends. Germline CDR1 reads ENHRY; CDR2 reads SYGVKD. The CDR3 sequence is CAISPREGRGTFGEQYF. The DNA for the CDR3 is TGTGCCATCTCCCCCCGAGAGGGGCGGGGAACATTTGGCGAGCAGTACTTC.

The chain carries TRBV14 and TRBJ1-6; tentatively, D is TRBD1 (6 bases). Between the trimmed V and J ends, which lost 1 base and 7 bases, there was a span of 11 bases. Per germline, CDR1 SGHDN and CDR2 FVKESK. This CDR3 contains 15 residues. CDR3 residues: CASSQAWQGNSPLHF. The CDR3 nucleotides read TGTGCCAGCAGCCAAGCTTGGCAGGGGAATTCACCCCTCCACTTT.

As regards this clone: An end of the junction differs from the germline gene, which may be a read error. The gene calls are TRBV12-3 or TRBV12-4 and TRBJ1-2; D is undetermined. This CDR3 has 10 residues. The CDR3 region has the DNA TGTGCCAGCAGTGGGCATTACGTCTTCTTC. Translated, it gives CASSGHYVFF.

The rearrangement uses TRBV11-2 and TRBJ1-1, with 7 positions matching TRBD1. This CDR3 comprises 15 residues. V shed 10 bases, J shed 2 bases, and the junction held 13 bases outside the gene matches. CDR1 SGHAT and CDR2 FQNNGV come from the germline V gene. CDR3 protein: CATQLLDRANTEAFF. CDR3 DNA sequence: TGTGCCACCCAACTCCTAGACAGGGCTAACACTGAAGCTTTCTTT.